This TCR beta chain was sequenced in a study of human versus mouse CDR3 diversity and MHC coevolution. As for the study in general: immunoSEQ was reported to reach one in 200,000 T cells sensitivity.

The CDR3 contains 13 residues. V was trimmed by 1 base and J by 1 base, leaving 5 bases between them. Looked up from germline, CDR1 is SGHRS and CDR2 is YFSETQ. Profiling relied on immunoSEQ multiplex PCR, and the TCRdb table lists in-frame clones only, not all of them. The sample has about 81,000 clones; around 93% are singletons. This receptor was obtained from a person aged 30 to 69 in good health. The chain combines TRBV5-1 with TRBJ1-1; D unclear. The sample was naive CD4+ T cells from blood. Described subset: CD45RO-negative CD62L-positive naive CD4 T cells. Here the CDR3 reads CASSLNRNTEAFF. As DNA, the CDR3 is TGCGCCAGCAGCTTGAACAGGAACACTGAAGCTTTCTTT.